This T cell receptor beta chain comes out of a study of control samples from healthy donors and cancer patients. Clones were sequenced by immunoSEQ multiplex PCR, and TCRdb holds only the in-frame ones, with some missing. The sample contains 50,000 to 65,000 clones, approximately 90% of which appear only once. This TCR was sampled from a man under 40 with colorectal cancer. Sequencing was performed on PBMCs.

CDR3 residues: CASSANGDYNSPLHF. CDR3 sequence (DNA): TGTGCCAGCAGCGCAAATGGTGACTATAATTCACCCCTCCACTTT. This sequence joins TRBV7-2 and TRBJ1-6, with unresolved D. There are 15 residues in the CDR3. Germline CDR1 reads SGHTA; CDR2 reads FQGNSA. V was clipped by 5 bases and J by 3 bases, with 11 bases between them.